The following is a TCR beta chain sequence with its context. As yet, its antigen is unknown. This record comes from a study of T cell responses to AZD1222 COVID-19 vaccine. Findings and limits, study-wide: Spike was spanned by vaccine-associated CD4 TCRs, which were dominant at 160-218 and 743-854. After two AZD1222 doses, spike-specific TCR breadth and depth rose versus day 0. Possibly, clonal diversity was underestimated; donors were largely white British and included more females.

Here immunoSEQ multiplex PCR was the method, and the copy in TCRdb shows in-frame clones only, minus some. The table lists 140,000 or so clones, about 92% of them singletons, with about 1.9% in the top ten. From germline, CDR1 is SNHLY and CDR2 FYNNEI. Deletions cut 5 bases from V and 4 bases from J, with 14 bases between. The CDR3 contains 14 residues. The receptor was isolated from an adult in good health. The input for sequencing was peripheral blood, taken on day 0 of AZD1222 vaccination. The J gene is TRBJ2-5, the V gene TRBV2; no firm D call. The CDR3 reads CASSPRWSAETQYF. CDR3 coding DNA: TGTGCCAGCAGTCCCCGTTGGAGTGCAGAGACCCAGTACTTC.